This TCR beta chain was identified in a study of STAT3 mutations in large granular lymphocyte leukemia. Study-wide points: Every T-LGLL patient had at least one immunodominant TCRbeta clonotype.

This clone was recorded only once. Its cognate antigen is unknown. Germline-derived CDR1 and CDR2 are MNHNY and SVGAGI (reference sequence). This CDR3 region has 14 residues. Trimming left V 3 bases short and J 1 base short, with 9 bases between. Assay used: immunoSEQ multiplex PCR; TCRdb lists only in-frame clones, some missing. The sample holds 3,600 or so clones, around 74% seen once. The sequence was obtained from a man between 60 and 75 years old with T-cell large granular lymphocyte leukemia. Some clones in this sample may be carry-over from other donors' samples. Sequencing was done on a sample of peripheral blood mononuclear cells. The rearrangement uses TRBV6-6 and TRBJ2-5; either TRBD1 or TRBD2 may supply D (5 bases each). CDR3: CASSYPGTQETQYF. Here the CDR3 DNA reads TGTGCCAGCAGTTATCCAGGGACCCAAGAGACCCAGTACTTC.